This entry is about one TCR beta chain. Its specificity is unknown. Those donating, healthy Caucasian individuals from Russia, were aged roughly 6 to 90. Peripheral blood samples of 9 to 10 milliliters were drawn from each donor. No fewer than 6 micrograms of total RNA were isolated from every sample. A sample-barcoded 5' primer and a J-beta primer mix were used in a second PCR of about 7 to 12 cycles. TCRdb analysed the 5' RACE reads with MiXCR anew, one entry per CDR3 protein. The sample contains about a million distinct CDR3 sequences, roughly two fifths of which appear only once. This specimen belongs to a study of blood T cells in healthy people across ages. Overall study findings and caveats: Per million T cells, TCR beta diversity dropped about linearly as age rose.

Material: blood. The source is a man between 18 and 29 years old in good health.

The CDR3 spells CASSDGQGADIQYF. The CDR3 bases are TGTGCCAGCAGCGATGGACAGGGGGCGGACATTCAGTACTTC. The gene calls are TRBV9 and TRBJ2-4, with 11 bases identical to TRBD1. Germline lookup yields CDR1 SGDLS and CDR2 YYNGEE. The CDR3 is 14 residues long. The V and J ends lost 3 bases and 8 bases, in that order; junction bases with no gene match: 4.